The text below deals with one TCR beta chain. What it binds is not known. Uncontrolled infection, other autoimmune disease, pregnancy or lactation excluded patients. The sample comes from a study of T cells in Graves' hyperthyroidism and ophthalmopathy. Findings and caveats of the study: Appearing also in blood were most of the thyroid clonotypes expanded above 0.001. From stable hyperthyroidism, ophthalmopathy was set apart by a 13 V-J model.

What was amplified from RNA transcripts were TCR beta CDR3 regions. Initially, a first-round RT-PCR of the TCR CDR3 employed the HTBI primer set. A single record per CDR3 protein comes from TCRdb applying MiXCR to the multiplex PCR reads. In the table there are around 620,000 distinct CDR3 sequences, 40% to 55% of which are singletons. J was trimmed by 5 bases and V by 3 bases; bases with no gene match: 2. Germline assignment: CDR1 DFQATT and CDR2 SNEGSKA (reference sequence). This CDR3 is 12 amino acids long. This sequence originates from an adult woman with Graves' disease, either hyperthyroidism or ophthalmopathy (not recorded which). The source material was peripheral blood or thyroid tissue (not recorded which). V and J are TRBV20-1 and TRBJ2-5, with 8 bases aligning to TRBD1. Here the CDR3 reads CSASTGGETQYF. In DNA form, the CDR3 reads TGCAGTGCTAGCACAGGGGGGGAGACCCAGTACTTC.